Listed below are T cell receptor beta chains from one sample, sequenced in a study of T cells after yellow fever vaccination. TCRdb itself ran the 5' RACE reads through MiXCR, one entry per CDR3 protein. Of about 320,000 distinct CDR3 sequences in the sample, approximately 12% were seen once. The source material was CD4+ T cells sorted from PBMCs, sampled 45 days after the yellow fever booster vaccination. The source is a man aged 18 to 30 who received the YFV17D yellow fever vaccine. Both conserved end residues are part of each CDR3. Fields, in order: CDR3 length, D gene, J gene, clone size, V gene, CDR3 protein, CDR3 DNA. The D gene is left open where the match is weak. Clone size is not always given. Where it is, it says once, few, many or a class for expanded clones.

length: 14
D: TRBD1
J: TRBJ1-2
size: .
V: TRBV5-1
CDR3: CASSRDSLDYGYTF
DNA: TGCGCCAGCAGCCGGGACAGCCTCGACTATGGCTACACCTTC

length: 13
D: .
J: TRBJ1-4
size: few
V: TRBV20-1
CDR3: CSAKGRTSEKLFF
DNA: TGCAGTGCTAAGGGCAGGACGAGTGAAAAACTGTTTTTT

length: 18
D: TRBD1
J: TRBJ2-7
size: few
V: TRBV6-2/TRBV6-3
CDR3: CASSNRDRGRSIPYEQYF
DNA: TGTGCCAGCAGTAACCGGGACAGGGGGCGTAGTATCCCCTACGAGCAGTACTTC

length: 13
D: TRBD2
J: TRBJ2-1
size: .
V: TRBV2
CDR3: CASEQLAGTEQFF
DNA: TGTGCCAGCGAGCAGCTAGCGGGGACTGAGCAGTTCTTC

length: 15
D: .
J: TRBJ2-3
size: .
V: TRBV20-1
CDR3: CSACRRVDGTDTQYF
DNA: TGCAGTGCTTGTCGGAGGGTTGATGGCACAGATACGCAGTATTTT

length: 11
D: .
J: TRBJ2-3
size: many
V: TRBV6-6
CDR3: CASSYQGPQYF
DNA: TGTGCCAGCAGTTACCAGGGTCCGCAGTATTTT

length: 16
D: TRBD1
J: TRBJ1-2
size: .
V: TRBV5-1
CDR3: CASSWGGTGSNYGYTF
DNA: TGCGCCAGCAGCTGGGGTGGGACAGGATCTAACTATGGCTACACCTTC

length: 14
D: .
J: TRBJ2-4
size: .
V: TRBV7-2
CDR3: CASSLAREKNIQYF
DNA: TGTGCCAGCAGCTTAGCCCGGGAGAAAAACATTCAGTACTTC

length: 13
D: TRBD1
J: TRBJ1-2
size: few
V: TRBV20-1
CDR3: CSASSQGVYGYTF
DNA: TGCAGTGCCAGCTCCCAGGGGGTATATGGCTACACCTTC

length: 15
D: .
J: TRBJ2-3
size: few
V: TRBV5-1
CDR3: CASSLAGQSTDTQYF
DNA: TGCGCCAGCAGCTTGGCGGGACAAAGCACAGATACGCAGTATTTT

length: 16
D: .
J: TRBJ2-3
size: .
V: TRBV11-1
CDR3: CASSLVVVGSTDTQYF
DNA: TGTGCCAGCAGCTTAGTGGTAGTCGGGTCGACAGATACGCAGTATTTT

length: 13
D: .
J: TRBJ2-2
size: .
V: TRBV7-7
CDR3: CASSLDWTGELFF
DNA: TGTGCTAGCAGCTTAGATTGGACCGGGGAGCTGTTTTTT

length: 15
D: .
J: TRBJ1-6
size: .
V: TRBV7-9
CDR3: CASSLNRMGASPLHF
DNA: TGTGCCAGCAGCTTAAACCGCATGGGGGCATCACCCCTCCACTTT

length: 13
D: .
J: TRBJ1-3
size: many
V: TRBV12-3/TRBV12-4
CDR3: CASSSGPGNTIYF
DNA: TGTGCCAGCAGTTCCGGGCCTGGAAACACCATATATTTT

length: 17
D: .
J: TRBJ2-3
size: few
V: TRBV20-1
CDR3: CSARERSTAPSTDTQYF
DNA: TGCAGTGCTAGGGAAAGGTCGACGGCTCCTAGCACAGATACGCAGTATTTT

length: 19
D: TRBD2
J: TRBJ2-1
size: .
V: TRBV20-1
CDR3: CSALRRGLAWISSYNEQFF
DNA: TGCAGTGCCCTGAGGCGGGGACTAGCGTGGATTAGCTCCTACAATGAGCAGTTCTTC

length: 15
D: TRBD1
J: TRBJ2-1
size: many
V: TRBV9
CDR3: CASSGLATGGGEQFF
DNA: TGTGCCAGCAGCGGTCTTGCTACAGGGGGTGGTGAGCAGTTCTTC

length: 15
D: TRBD1
J: TRBJ2-7
size: many
V: TRBV11-1
CDR3: CASSLGGQGSYEQYF
DNA: TGTGCCAGCAGCTTAGGAGGACAGGGGTCCTACGAGCAGTACTTC

length: 13
D: .
J: TRBJ2-5
size: few
V: TRBV5-1
CDR3: CASSLGTDETQYF
DNA: TGCGCCAGCAGCTTGGGGACAGATGAGACCCAGTACTTC

length: 12
D: .
J: TRBJ2-3
size: few
V: TRBV5-6
CDR3: CASREGADTQYF
DNA: TGTGCCAGCAGGGAGGGGGCAGATACGCAGTATTTT

length: 12
D: .
J: TRBJ1-5
size: .
V: TRBV7-8
CDR3: CASSRDVGPQHF
DNA: TGTGCCAGCAGCAGAGATGTTGGGCCCCAGCATTTT

length: 14
D: TRBD2
J: TRBJ2-1
size: .
V: TRBV7-2
CDR3: CASSWGRAYNEQFF
DNA: TGTGCCAGCAGCTGGGGGAGGGCCTACAATGAGCAGTTCTTC

length: 12
D: .
J: TRBJ2-5
size: .
V: TRBV14
CDR3: CASGQIQETQYF
DNA: TGTGCCAGCGGACAGATACAAGAGACCCAGTACTTC

length: 13
D: TRBD1
J: TRBJ1-2
size: few
V: TRBV3-1
CDR3: CASSRQGSEGYTF
DNA: TGTGCCAGCAGCCGACAGGGGTCGGAGGGCTACACCTTC

length: 12
D: .
J: TRBJ2-1
size: .
V: TRBV29-1
CDR3: CSVRTGGDEQFF
DNA: TGCAGCGTACGGACAGGAGGGGATGAGCAGTTCTTC

length: 14
D: .
J: TRBJ1-2
size: .
V: TRBV5-8
CDR3: CASSLVAVNYGYTF
DNA: TGTGCCAGCAGCTTGGTAGCAGTCAACTATGGCTACACCTTC

length: 18
D: TRBD1
J: TRBJ1-1
size: few
V: TRBV14
CDR3: CASSQDPIRGPRNTEAFF
DNA: TGTGCCAGCAGCCAAGATCCCATCAGGGGGCCTCGGAACACTGAAGCTTTCTTT

length: 16
D: TRBD1
J: TRBJ1-1
size: .
V: TRBV18
CDR3: CASSRGQGTGNTEAFF
DNA: TGTGCCAGCTCACGCGGACAGGGGACTGGGAACACTGAAGCTTTCTTT

length: 13
D: .
J: TRBJ1-4
size: .
V: TRBV20-1
CDR3: CSAGPPAGEKLFF
DNA: TGCAGTGCTGGACCGCCGGCTGGCGAAAAACTGTTTTTT

length: 17
D: .
J: TRBJ1-5
size: few
V: TRBV18
CDR3: CASSLKEITRSNQPQHF
DNA: TGTGCCAGCTCGCTGAAAGAAATAACCAGGAGCAATCAGCCCCAGCATTTT

length: 13
D: .
J: TRBJ1-4
size: .
V: TRBV18
CDR3: CASLWAEGEKLFF
DNA: TGTGCCAGCTTATGGGCCGAGGGGGAAAAACTGTTTTTT

length: 14
D: .
J: TRBJ2-1
size: few
V: TRBV5-1
CDR3: CASSSDSEYNEQFF
DNA: TGCGCCAGCAGCTCGGACAGTGAGTACAATGAGCAGTTCTTC

length: 15
D: .
J: TRBJ2-7
size: .
V: TRBV20-1
CDR3: CSAVDPTGPFKEQYF
DNA: TGCAGTGCCGTAGACCCAACAGGGCCTTTTAAAGAGCAGTACTTC

length: 16
D: TRBD1
J: TRBJ2-3
size: .
V: TRBV5-4
CDR3: CASSLGSTGGADTQYF
DNA: TGTGCCAGCAGCTTGGGCTCCACAGGGGGCGCGGATACGCAGTATTTT

length: 18
D: TRBD1
J: TRBJ2-6
size: few
V: TRBV27
CDR3: CASSRRDRGSTGANVLTF
DNA: TGTGCCAGCAGTCGCAGGGACAGGGGGTCGACTGGGGCCAACGTCCTGACTTTC

length: 13
D: TRBD1
J: TRBJ2-1
size: few
V: TRBV29-1
CDR3: CSVGDRVYNEQFF
DNA: TGCAGCGTTGGGGACAGGGTCTACAATGAGCAGTTCTTC

length: 15
D: TRBD1
J: TRBJ2-1
size: few
V: TRBV7-3
CDR3: CASSLDRERYNEQFF
DNA: TGTGCCAGCAGCTTGGACAGGGAGAGGTACAATGAGCAGTTCTTC

length: 14
D: TRBD2
J: TRBJ2-2
size: .
V: TRBV7-9
CDR3: CAKLAGANTGELFF
DNA: TGTGCCAAACTAGCGGGGGCTAACACCGGGGAGCTGTTTTTT

length: 14
D: .
J: TRBJ1-1
size: few
V: TRBV20-1
CDR3: CSRWAPPGNTEAFF
DNA: TGCAGTCGTTGGGCCCCACCCGGGAACACTGAAGCTTTCTTT

length: 15
D: TRBD1
J: TRBJ2-7
size: .
V: TRBV18
CDR3: CASSLGQGESYEQYF
DNA: TGTGCCAGCTCACTGGGACAGGGGGAGTCCTACGAGCAGTACTTC

length: 12
D: .
J: TRBJ1-4
size: .
V: TRBV12-3/TRBV12-4
CDR3: CASSPGRERLFF
DNA: TGTGCCAGCAGTCCCGGACGGGAAAGACTGTTTTTT

length: 16
D: .
J: TRBJ1-1
size: few
V: TRBV11-2
CDR3: CASSWGEGKGGAEAFF
DNA: TGTGCCAGCAGCTGGGGAGAAGGGAAAGGAGGGGCTGAAGCTTTCTTT

length: 15
D: TRBD1
J: TRBJ1-5
size: many
V: TRBV10-3
CDR3: CAISARQGVGQPQHF
DNA: TGTGCCATCAGTGCTCGACAGGGGGTTGGCCAGCCCCAGCATTTT

length: 15
D: TRBD1
J: TRBJ2-5
size: .
V: TRBV6-2/TRBV6-3
CDR3: CASSDPDRDRETQYF
DNA: TGTGCCAGCAGCGACCCGGACAGGGATCGAGAGACCCAGTACTTC

length: 13
D: TRBD2
J: TRBJ2-5
size: few
V: TRBV7-2
CDR3: CASSPGTKETQYF
DNA: TGTGCCAGCAGCCCCGGGACTAAAGAGACCCAGTACTTC

length: 11
D: .
J: TRBJ2-5
size: many
V: TRBV6-5
CDR3: CASSYRETQYF
DNA: TGTGCCAGCAGTTACAGGGAGACCCAGTACTTC

length: 16
D: TRBD2
J: TRBJ2-3
size: few
V: TRBV6-5
CDR3: CASSYSVAGGTDTQYF
DNA: TGTGCCAGCAGTTACAGCGTAGCGGGGGGCACAGATACGCAGTATTTT

length: 13
D: .
J: TRBJ2-1
size: .
V: TRBV10-2
CDR3: CASSSVSYNEQFF
DNA: TGCGCCAGCAGTAGCGTCTCCTACAATGAGCAGTTCTTC

length: 13
D: .
J: TRBJ1-5
size: many
V: TRBV4-3
CDR3: CASSQGGSQPQHF
DNA: TGCGCCAGCAGCCAGGGGGGATCACAGCCCCAGCATTTT

length: 14
D: .
J: TRBJ2-7
size: few
V: TRBV25-1
CDR3: CASSRPLPAYEQYF
DNA: TGTGCCAGCTCGCGGCCTCTACCGGCCTACGAGCAGTACTTC

length: 15
D: .
J: TRBJ2-3
size: .
V: TRBV5-4
CDR3: CASSLDPGGADTQYF
DNA: TGTGCCAGCAGCTTGGATCCGGGGGGCGCAGATACGCAGTATTTT

length: 15
D: .
J: TRBJ1-1
size: .
V: TRBV5-1
CDR3: CASSALTGEGTEAFF
DNA: TGCGCCAGCAGCGCATTGACAGGAGAAGGAACTGAAGCTTTCTTT

length: 16
D: TRBD2
J: TRBJ2-2
size: .
V: TRBV20-1
CDR3: CSARTSAYANTGELFF
DNA: TGCAGTGCTAGAACTAGCGCCTACGCGAACACCGGGGAGCTGTTTTTT

length: 16
D: TRBD2
J: TRBJ2-2
size: .
V: TRBV4-2
CDR3: CASSQRSGGPTGELFF
DNA: TGTGCCAGCAGCCAACGAAGCGGGGGGCCTACCGGGGAGCTGTTTTTT

length: 14
D: TRBD2
J: TRBJ2-2
size: many
V: TRBV5-1
CDR3: CASSSGLASGELFF
DNA: TGCGCCAGCAGCTCGGGACTAGCCTCCGGGGAGCTGTTTTTT

length: 17
D: .
J: TRBJ2-2
size: many
V: TRBV4-1
CDR3: CASSQLGRGRITGELFF
DNA: TGCGCCAGCAGCCAACTGGGGAGGGGGCGTATCACCGGGGAGCTGTTTTTT

length: 17
D: .
J: TRBJ1-2
size: many
V: TRBV6-6
CDR3: CASSYSMPGQGRKGYTF
DNA: TGTGCCAGCAGTTACTCGATGCCAGGGCAGGGTCGAAAGGGCTACACCTTC

length: 13
D: .
J: TRBJ1-2
size: few
V: TRBV6-5
CDR3: CASADGRNYGYTF
DNA: TGTGCCAGCGCAGACGGACGAAACTATGGCTACACCTTC

length: 16
D: TRBD2
J: TRBJ2-7
size: .
V: TRBV7-9
CDR3: CASSSFFQRGLYEQYF
DNA: TGTGCCAGCAGCTCGTTCTTCCAGCGGGGGCTATATGAGCAGTACTTC

length: 14
D: .
J: TRBJ2-5
size: few
V: TRBV6-1
CDR3: CASRTGDSQETQYF
DNA: TGTGCCAGCAGAACGGGGGACTCTCAAGAGACCCAGTACTTC